This T cell receptor beta chain was captured in a study of shared clonotypes between healthy human individuals. General study findings and limits: The four-donor shared clonotypes exceeded non-shared clonotypes in generation probability, with non-shared ones scoring lower. Enrolling few donors narrowed the genetic and exposure-history diversity that was represented. Some naive CD4 clonotypes, about 5%, turned up in common across a few donors.

Libraries were prepared by immunoSEQ multiplex PCR; TCRdb keeps only in-frame clonotypes and omits some of them. Seen here are more than 2 million clones, about 94% observed once, and the top ten hold approximately 0.13%. Investigators divided CD4+ cells into CD45RA+ naive and CD45RA-negative memory subsets. With respect to this clone: Antigen specificity is unknown.

Trimming removed 6 bases at V and 0 bases at J, with 12 bases between. From germline, CDR1 is WSHSY and CDR2 SAAADI. The CDR3 loop spans 15 amino acids. Sequences were obtained from naive CD4+ T cells sorted from blood. This sample's subset: CD45RA+ positively selected. V gene TRBV10-2 combines with J gene TRBJ2-1; no clear D gene. The TCR originated in a man younger than 30 in good health. The CDR3 loop reads CASRSSLDSYNEQFF. The CDR3 nucleotides read TGCGCCAGCAGATCCAGCTTGGACTCCTACAATGAGCAGTTCTTC.